This T cell receptor beta chain is drawn from a study of cytomegalovirus exposure and HLA in healthy donors. The PCR contained 60 Vbeta and 13 Jbeta primers. Repertoires were generated with immunoSEQ multiplex PCR, while TCRdb's copy carries only in-frame clones and drops some. The sample includes about 160,000 clones, about 75% of them seen just once. The CDR3 is made up of 15 amino acids. Trimming cost V 0 bases and J 6 bases, with 15 bases left between them. The germline V gene encodes CDR1 LGHNA and CDR2 YSLEER. This sequence originates from a female donor in good health and CMV-seronegative. The chain recombines TRBV4-3 with TRBJ2-7; D is possibly TRBD1 (5 bases). Sample: PBMCs. CDR3 sequence (DNA): TGCGCCAGCAGCCAAGATAACCAGGGCTCGGGCGAGCAGTACTTC. This gives the protein CASSQDNQGSGEQYF.